This T cell receptor beta chain was observed in a study of CD8+CD57+ T cells in acquired aplastic anemia. Study details: Mean yield of DNA from sorted CD4+ and CD8+ cells was approximately 3 ug.

Regarding this clonotype: Its antigen is currently unknown.

Profiling of TCR beta VDJ combinations and CDR3 sequences used genomic DNA as template. MiXCR, applied by TCRdb to the reads, yields one record per CDR3 protein. The sample comprises roughly 180,000 distinct CDR3 sequences, roughly 64% of which are singletons, and approximately 44% rests with the top ten. Whole-study findings and limits: Patients were compared with controls for CD8+ Simpson's diversity, and no significant difference emerged.

The CDR3 has 15 amino acids. V lost 0 bases, J lost 0 bases, and 6 bases lay in between. Germline CDR1 reads SGHDN; CDR2 reads FVKESK. The clonotype comes from a human donor with severe aplastic anemia or a healthy control (not recorded which). The sample was sorted CD4+, CD8+, or CD8+CD57+ T cells (not recorded which) from PBMCs. This chain connects TRBV14 to TRBJ1-3, with D hard to call. CDR3 sequence reads: CASSQEGYSGNTIYF. The CDR3 region has the DNA TGTGCCAGCAGCCAAGAGGGGTACTCTGGAAACACCATATATTTT. Based on the CDR3 plus reference TRBV14 and TRBJ1-3, the full variable domain is EAGVTQFPSHSVIEKGQTVTLRCDPISGHDNLYWYRRVMGKEIKFLLHFVKESKQDESGMPNNRFLAERTGGTYSTLKVQPAELEDSGVYFCASSQEGYSGNTIYFGEGSWLTVV.